What follows describes a single T cell receptor beta chain. What it binds is unknown. The record originates from a study of T cell repertoires in cytomegalovirus infection. Whole-study findings and limits: Identification of carriers of CMV plus the relevant HLA was performed using cumulative public TCR beta family frequency. CMV-specific HLA-C-restricted TCR beta clonotypes dominated the ex vivo response.

The germline V gene encodes CDR1 SEHNR and CDR2 FQNEAQ (reference sequence). The CDR3 spans 12 residues. The V and J ends lost 5 bases and 4 bases respectively, with 7 bases between them. A single record per CDR3 protein comes from TCRdb applying MiXCR to the reads. This table has 560,000 or so distinct CDR3 sequences, 16% appearing once. The rearrangement uses TRBV7-9 and TRBJ2-3; D gene unclear. This receptor was taken from a human donor in good health (CMV status not recorded). Some clones in this sample may be carry-over from other donors' samples. Source material: CD8+ T cells from PBMCs. CDR3 in DNA: TGTGCCAGCAGCGCCGGCTCAGATACGCAGTATTTT. As protein: CASSAGSDTQYF.